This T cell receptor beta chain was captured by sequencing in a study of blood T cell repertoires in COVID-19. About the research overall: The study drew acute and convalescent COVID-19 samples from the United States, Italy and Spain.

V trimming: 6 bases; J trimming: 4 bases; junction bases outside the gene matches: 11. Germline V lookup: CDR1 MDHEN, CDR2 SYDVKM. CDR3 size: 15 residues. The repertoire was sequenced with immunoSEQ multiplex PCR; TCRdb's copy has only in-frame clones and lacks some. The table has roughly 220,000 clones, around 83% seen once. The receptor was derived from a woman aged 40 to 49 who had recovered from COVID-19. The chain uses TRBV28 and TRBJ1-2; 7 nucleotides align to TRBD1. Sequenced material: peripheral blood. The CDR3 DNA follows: TGTGCCAGCAGGCCAACTTACAGGGGAGCCTATGGCTACACCTTC. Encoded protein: CASRPTYRGAYGYTF.